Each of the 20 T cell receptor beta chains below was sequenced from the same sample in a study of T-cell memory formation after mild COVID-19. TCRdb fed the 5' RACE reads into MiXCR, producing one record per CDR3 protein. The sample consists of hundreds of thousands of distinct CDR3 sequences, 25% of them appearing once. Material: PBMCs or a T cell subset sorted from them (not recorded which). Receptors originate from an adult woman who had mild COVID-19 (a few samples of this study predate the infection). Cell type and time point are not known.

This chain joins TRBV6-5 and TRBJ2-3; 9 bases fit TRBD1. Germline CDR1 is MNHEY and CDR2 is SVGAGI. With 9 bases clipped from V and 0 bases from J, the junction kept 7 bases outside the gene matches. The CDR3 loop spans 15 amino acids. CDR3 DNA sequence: TGTGCCAGTGCGACAGGGGGAGCTAGCACAGATACGCAGTATTTT. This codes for CASATGGASTDTQYF.

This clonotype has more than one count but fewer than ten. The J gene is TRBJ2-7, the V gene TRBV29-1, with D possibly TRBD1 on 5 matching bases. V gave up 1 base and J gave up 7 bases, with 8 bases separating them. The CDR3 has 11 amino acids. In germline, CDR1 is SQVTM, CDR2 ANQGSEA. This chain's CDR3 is CSVEAQGEQYF. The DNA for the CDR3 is TGCAGCGTTGAAGCCCAGGGTGAGCAGTACTTC.

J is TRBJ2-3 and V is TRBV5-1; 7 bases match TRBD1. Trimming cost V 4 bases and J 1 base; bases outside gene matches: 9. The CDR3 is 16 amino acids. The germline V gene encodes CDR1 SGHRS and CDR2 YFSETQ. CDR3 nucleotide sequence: TGCGCCAGCAGCCTGTACCGGGACAGCGGCACAGATACGCAGTATTTT. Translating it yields CASSLYRDSGTDTQYF.

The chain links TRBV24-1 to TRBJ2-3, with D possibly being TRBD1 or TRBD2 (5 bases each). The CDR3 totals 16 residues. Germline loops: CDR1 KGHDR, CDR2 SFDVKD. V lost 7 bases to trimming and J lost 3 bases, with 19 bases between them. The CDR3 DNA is TGTGCCACCAGCCAACCGGGACCTATGGGAACAGATACGCAGTATTTT. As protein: CATSQPGPMGTDTQYF.

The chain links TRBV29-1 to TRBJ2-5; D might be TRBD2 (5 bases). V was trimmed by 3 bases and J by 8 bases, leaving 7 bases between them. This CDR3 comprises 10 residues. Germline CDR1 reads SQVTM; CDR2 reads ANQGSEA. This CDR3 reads CSVDGSTQYF. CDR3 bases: TGCAGCGTTGATGGGAGCACCCAGTACTTC.

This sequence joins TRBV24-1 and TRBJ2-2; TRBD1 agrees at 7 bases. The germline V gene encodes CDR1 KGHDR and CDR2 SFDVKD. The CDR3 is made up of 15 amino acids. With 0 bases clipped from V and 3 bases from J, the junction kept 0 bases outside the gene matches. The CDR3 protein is CATSDLTGDTGELFF. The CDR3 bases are TGTGCCACCAGTGATTTGACAGGGGACACCGGGGAGCTGTTTTTT.

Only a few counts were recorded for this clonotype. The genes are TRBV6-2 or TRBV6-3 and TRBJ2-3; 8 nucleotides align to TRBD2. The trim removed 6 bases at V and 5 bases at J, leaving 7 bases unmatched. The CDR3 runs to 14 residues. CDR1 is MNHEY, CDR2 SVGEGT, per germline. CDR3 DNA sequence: TGTGCCAGCAGCCTCGGGGGGGCCGAAGATACGCAGTATTTT. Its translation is CASSLGGAEDTQYF.

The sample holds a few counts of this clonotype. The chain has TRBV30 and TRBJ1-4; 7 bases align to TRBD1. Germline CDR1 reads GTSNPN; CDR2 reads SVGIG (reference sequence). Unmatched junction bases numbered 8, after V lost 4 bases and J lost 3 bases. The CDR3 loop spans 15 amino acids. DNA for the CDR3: TGTGCCTGGAAAGGCCCGACAGGGCCTAATGAAAAACTGTTTTTT. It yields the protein CAWKGPTGPNEKLFF.

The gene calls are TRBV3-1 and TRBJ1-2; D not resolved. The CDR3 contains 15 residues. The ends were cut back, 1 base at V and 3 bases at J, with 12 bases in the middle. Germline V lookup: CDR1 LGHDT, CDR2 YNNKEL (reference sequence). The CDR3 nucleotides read TGTGCCAGCAGCCAAGGAGATGGAGATCACTATGGCTACACCTTC. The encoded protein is CASSQGDGDHYGYTF.

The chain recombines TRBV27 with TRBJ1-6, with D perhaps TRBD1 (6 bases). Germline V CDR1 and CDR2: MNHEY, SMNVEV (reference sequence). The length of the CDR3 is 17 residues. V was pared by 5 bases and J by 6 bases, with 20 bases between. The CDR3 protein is CASSPPQGPGGNSPLHF. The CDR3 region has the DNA TGTGCCAGCAGTCCACCCCAGGGGCCCGGCGGTAATTCACCCCTCCACTTT.

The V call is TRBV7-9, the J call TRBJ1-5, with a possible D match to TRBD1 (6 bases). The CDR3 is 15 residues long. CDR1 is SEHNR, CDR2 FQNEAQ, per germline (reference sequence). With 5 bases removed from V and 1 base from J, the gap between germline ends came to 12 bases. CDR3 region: CASSDGGLSNQPQHF. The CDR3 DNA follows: TGTGCCAGCAGCGACGGGGGGCTAAGCAATCAGCCCCAGCATTTT.

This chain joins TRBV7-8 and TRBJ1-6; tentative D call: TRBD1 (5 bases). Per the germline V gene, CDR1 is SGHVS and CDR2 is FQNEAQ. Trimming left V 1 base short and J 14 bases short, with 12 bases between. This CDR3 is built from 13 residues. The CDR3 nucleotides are TGTGCCAGCAGCTTAGGTGGGGGGAGGACCCTCCACTTT. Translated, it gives CASSLGGGRTLHF.

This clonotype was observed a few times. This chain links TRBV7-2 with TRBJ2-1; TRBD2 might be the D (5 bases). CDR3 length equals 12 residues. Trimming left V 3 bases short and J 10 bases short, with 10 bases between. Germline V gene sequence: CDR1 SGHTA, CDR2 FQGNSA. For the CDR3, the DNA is TGTGCCAGCAGCTTGGCTTCGGGGGAGCAGTTCTTC. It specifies CASSLASGEQFF.

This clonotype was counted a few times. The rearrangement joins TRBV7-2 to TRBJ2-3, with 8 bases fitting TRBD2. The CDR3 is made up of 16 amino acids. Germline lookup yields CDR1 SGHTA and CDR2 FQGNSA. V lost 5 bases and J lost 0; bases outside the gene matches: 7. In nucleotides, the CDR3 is TGTGCCAGCAGCCAGCGATTAGCGGGAAGCACAGATACGCAGTATTTT. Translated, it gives CASSQRLAGSTDTQYF.

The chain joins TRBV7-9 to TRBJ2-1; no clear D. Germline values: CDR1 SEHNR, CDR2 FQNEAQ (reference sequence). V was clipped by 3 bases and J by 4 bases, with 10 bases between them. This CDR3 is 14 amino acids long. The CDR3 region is CASSFVRAYNEQFF. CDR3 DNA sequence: TGTGCCAGCAGCTTTGTCCGGGCATACAATGAGCAGTTCTTC.

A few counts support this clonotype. The CDR3 nucleotides read TGTGCCAGCAGTCGTAGTGGCTCTAGCACAGATACGCAGTATTTT. Protein: CASSRSGSSTDTQYF. The chain recombines TRBV12-3 or TRBV12-4 with TRBJ2-3; D remains ambiguous. With 5 bases removed from V and 0 bases from J, the gap between germline ends came to 12 bases. The CDR3 spans 15 residues.

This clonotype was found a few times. This CDR3 is CASSPLARGNNEQFF. The CDR3 DNA follows: TGTGCCAGCAGCCCACTAGCTCGCGGTAACAATGAGCAGTTCTTC. The V gene is TRBV2, the J gene TRBJ2-1; a weak D match, TRBD2 (6 bases). Trimming left V 6 bases short and J 5 bases short, with 17 bases between. This CDR3 has 15 amino acids. Looked up from germline, CDR1 is SNHLY and CDR2 is FYNNEI. Supplemented by reference TRBV2 and TRBJ2-1, the full variable domain reads EPEVTQTPSHQVTQMGQEVILRCVPISNHLYFYWYRQILGQKVEFLVSFYNNEISEKSEIFDDQFSVERPDGSNFTLKIRSTKLEDSAMYFCASSPLARGNNEQFFGPGTRLTVL.

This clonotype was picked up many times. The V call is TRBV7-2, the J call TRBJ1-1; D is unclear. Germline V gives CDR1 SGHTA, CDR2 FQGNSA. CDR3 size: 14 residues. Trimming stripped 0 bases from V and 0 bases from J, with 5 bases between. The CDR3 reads CASSLAGLNTEAFF. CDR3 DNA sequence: TGTGCCAGCAGCTTAGCAGGCCTGAACACTGAAGCTTTCTTT.

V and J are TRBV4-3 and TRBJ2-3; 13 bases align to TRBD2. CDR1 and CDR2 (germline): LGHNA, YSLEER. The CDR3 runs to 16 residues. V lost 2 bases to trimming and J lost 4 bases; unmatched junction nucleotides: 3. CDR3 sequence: CASSQKLAGGPDTQYF. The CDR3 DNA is TGCGCCAGCAGCCAAAAACTAGCGGGAGGGCCAGATACGCAGTATTTT.

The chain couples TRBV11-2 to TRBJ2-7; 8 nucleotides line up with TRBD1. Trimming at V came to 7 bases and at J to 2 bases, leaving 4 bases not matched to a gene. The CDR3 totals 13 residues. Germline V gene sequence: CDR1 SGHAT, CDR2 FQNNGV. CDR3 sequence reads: CASTYRGAYEQYF. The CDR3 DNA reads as TGTGCCAGCACCTACAGGGGGGCCTACGAGCAGTACTTC.